The clone carrying this T cell receptor beta chain appeared many times. The sample originates from a study of T cells in Graves' hyperthyroidism and ophthalmopathy. RNA transcripts were the template for amplifying TCR beta CDR3 regions. An initial round of RT-PCR targeting the TCR CDR3 relied on the HTBI primer set. Each CDR3 protein is one row after TCRdb ran MiXCR on the multiplex PCR reads. The sample records about 260,000 distinct CDR3 sequences, 20% to 25% being singletons. The diagnostic basis comprised clinical symptoms, serum thyroxine and TRAb, thyroid ultrasound and orbital computed tomography. Germline lookup yields CDR1 SQVTM and CDR2 ANQGSEA. This CDR3 has 13 amino acids. V was trimmed by 2 bases and J by 1 base, leaving 8 bases between them.

This chain links TRBV29-1 with TRBJ1-1; unclear D gene. What was sequenced was blood. This clonotype was obtained from a man between 25 and 39 years old with Graves' ophthalmopathy. This CDR3 is CSVEQGPNTEAFF. The CDR3, as DNA: TGCAGCGTTGAACAAGGCCCGAACACTGAAGCTTTCTTT.